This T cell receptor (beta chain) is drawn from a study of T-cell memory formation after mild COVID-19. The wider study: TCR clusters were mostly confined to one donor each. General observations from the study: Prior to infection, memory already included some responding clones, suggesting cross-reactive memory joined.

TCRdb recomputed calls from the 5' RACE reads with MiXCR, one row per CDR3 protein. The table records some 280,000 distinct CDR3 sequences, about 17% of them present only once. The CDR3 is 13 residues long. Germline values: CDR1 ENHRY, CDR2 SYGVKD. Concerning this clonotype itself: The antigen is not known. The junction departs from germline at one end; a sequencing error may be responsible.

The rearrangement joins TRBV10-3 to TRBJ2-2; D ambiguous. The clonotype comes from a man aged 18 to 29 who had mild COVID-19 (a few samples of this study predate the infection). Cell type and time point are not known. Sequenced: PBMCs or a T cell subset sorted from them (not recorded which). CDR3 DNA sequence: TGTGCCATCAGTGAGCAGGCGACCGTGGAGCTGTTTTTT. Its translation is CAISEQATVELFF.